These 13 T cell receptor beta chains came from one sample sequenced in a study of cytomegalovirus exposure and HLA in healthy donors. With 60 Vbeta and 13 Jbeta primers, the PCR was carried out. Using immunoSEQ multiplex PCR, the repertoire was profiled, and TCRdb retains in-frame clones only, with some absent. The sample comprises roughly 120,000 clones, 75% of which are singletons, and about 1.6% rests with the top ten. Sample: PBMCs. These receptors were collected from a woman between 18 and 29 years old in good health and CMV-seronegative.

The J gene is TRBJ2-5, the V gene TRBV6-6; D is possibly TRBD1 (5 bases). From germline, CDR1 is MNHNY and CDR2 SVGAGI (reference sequence). Trimming took 5 bases from V and 5 from J, leaving 9 bases between them. This CDR3 has 12 residues. For the CDR3, the DNA is TGTGCCAGCAGTGACCCAGGGGAGACCCAGTACTTC. Its protein product is CASSDPGETQYF.

As DNA, the CDR3 is TGTGCCAGTAGTATGGACACCGGCAATCAGCCCCAGCATTTT. The encoded protein is CASSMDTGNQPQHF. The chain has TRBV19 and TRBJ1-5; possible D gene TRBD1, 5 bases. Trimming removed 3 bases from V and 2 bases from J, with 8 bases in between. Germline V gene lookup returns CDR1 LNHDA and CDR2 SQIVND (reference sequence). CDR3 length: 14 amino acids.

The V call is TRBV5-6, the J call TRBJ2-5, with D possibly being TRBD2 (6 bases). This CDR3 is 14 amino acids long. The V and J ends lost 4 bases and 0 bases respectively, with 10 bases between them. Per germline, CDR1 SGHDT and CDR2 YYEEEE. The CDR3 is CASSEGLNQETQYF. The CDR3 nucleotides read TGTGCCAGCAGCGAGGGACTGAACCAAGAGACCCAGTACTTC.

The chain recombines TRBV6-5 with TRBJ2-2; 7 bases are a match to TRBD1. The CDR3 is 15 residues long. In germline, CDR1 is MNHEY, CDR2 SVGAGI. V shed 2 bases, J shed 4 bases, and the junction held 4 bases outside the gene matches. CDR3 DNA: TGTGCCAGCAGTTACCTGGGACAGCGCACCGGGGAGCTGTTTTTT. Residues: CASSYLGQRTGELFF.

The J gene is TRBJ1-5, the V gene TRBV4-1, with D hard to call. V lost 1 base, J lost 0 bases, and 7 bases lay in between. This CDR3 region has 15 residues. The germline V gene encodes CDR1 MGHRA and CDR2 YSYEKL. CDR3 sequence (DNA): TGCGCCAGCAGCCAAGGGGAGTATAGCAATCAGCCCCAGCATTTT. This translates into CASSQGEYSNQPQHF.

The rearrangement joins TRBV6-1 to TRBJ1-5; 9 bases fit TRBD1. V dropped 2 bases and J dropped 4; count of bases not matched to a gene: 3. The CDR3 loop spans 15 amino acids. Germline V lookup: CDR1 MNHNS, CDR2 SASEGT. The CDR3 reads CASSESGTGNQPQHF. The CDR3 coding sequence is TGTGCCAGCAGTGAATCCGGGACAGGGAATCAGCCCCAGCATTTT.

This sequence joins TRBV7-9 and TRBJ2-2; TRBD1 agrees at 11 bases. Losses at the gene ends were 3 bases for V and 7 bases for J; bases not matched to a gene: 10. CDR1 and CDR2 (germline): SEHNR, FQNEAQ (reference sequence). This CDR3 has 17 amino acids. In nucleotides, the CDR3 is TGTGCCAGCAGCTTGACAGCCGGGACAGGGGGAATCGGGGAGCTGTTTTTT. Amino acid sequence: CASSLTAGTGGIGELFF.

The chain uses TRBV4-1 and TRBJ1-4; no clear D gene. From germline, CDR1 is MGHRA and CDR2 YSYEKL. This CDR3 is 15 amino acids long. Trimming pared 4 bases from V and 8 bases from J, leaving 17 bases between. This chain's CDR3 is CASSPSGRTGEKLFF. The CDR3 nucleotides read TGCGCCAGCAGCCCCTCGGGGAGGACGGGGGAAAAACTGTTTTTT.

The rearrangement links TRBV5-4 to TRBJ1-2, with D tentatively TRBD1 (6 bases). Per the germline V gene, CDR1 is SGHNT and CDR2 is YYREEE (reference sequence). The CDR3 sequence is 13 residues long. The germline V and J ends were trimmed by 1 base and 8 bases, with 12 bases remaining between them. CDR3 DNA sequence: TGTGCCAGCAGCTTGTCGTCAGGGGTAGGCTACACCTTC. It encodes CASSLSSGVGYTF.

The chain couples TRBV7-2 to TRBJ2-7; D gene unclear. The CDR3 spans 16 residues. CDR1 and CDR2 (germline): SGHTA, FQGNSA. The germline V and J ends were trimmed by 5 bases and 0 bases, with 17 bases remaining between them. CDR3: CASSTFAFTTSYEQYF. The CDR3, as DNA: TGTGCCAGCAGCACCTTTGCCTTCACTACCTCCTACGAGCAGTACTTC.

The rearrangement joins TRBV28 to TRBJ1-5, with TRBD1 identical over 9 bases. The CDR3 contains 15 residues. Germline V gene lookup returns CDR1 MDHEN and CDR2 SYDVKM. V shed 7 bases, J shed 2 bases, and the junction held 6 bases outside the gene matches. CDR3 loop: CASITGTGRNQPQHF. CDR3 nucleotide sequence: TGTGCCAGCATCACCGGGACAGGGCGCAATCAGCCCCAGCATTTT.

The chain has TRBV5-1 and TRBJ1-1, with D uncertain. Per the germline V gene, CDR1 is SGHRS and CDR2 is YFSETQ. The V end lost 0 bases, the J end lost 7 bases, and 10 bases lay between the germline ends. CDR3 length: 13 amino acids. The CDR3 sequence: CASSLGLRNEAFF. The CDR3 DNA sequence: TGCGCCAGCAGCTTGGGGTTGCGAAATGAAGCTTTCTTT.

This clone was seen just once. The J gene is TRBJ1-2, the V gene TRBV2, with a tentative D call TRBD1 (5 bases). V gave up 6 bases and J gave up 6 bases, with 11 bases separating them. This CDR3 contains 12 residues. Germline V gene data show CDR1 as SNHLY and CDR2 as FYNNEI. CDR3 sequence (DNA): TGTGCCAGCAGGAAAGGGGCCGATGGCTACACCTTC. Protein product: CASRKGADGYTF. The whole variable domain, remainder taken from reference TRBV2 and TRBJ1-2, is EPEVTQTPSHQVTQMGQEVILRCVPISNHLYFYWYRQILGQKVEFLVSFYNNEISEKSEIFDDQFSVERPDGSNFTLKIRSTKLEDSAMYFCASRKGADGYTFGSGTRLTVV.